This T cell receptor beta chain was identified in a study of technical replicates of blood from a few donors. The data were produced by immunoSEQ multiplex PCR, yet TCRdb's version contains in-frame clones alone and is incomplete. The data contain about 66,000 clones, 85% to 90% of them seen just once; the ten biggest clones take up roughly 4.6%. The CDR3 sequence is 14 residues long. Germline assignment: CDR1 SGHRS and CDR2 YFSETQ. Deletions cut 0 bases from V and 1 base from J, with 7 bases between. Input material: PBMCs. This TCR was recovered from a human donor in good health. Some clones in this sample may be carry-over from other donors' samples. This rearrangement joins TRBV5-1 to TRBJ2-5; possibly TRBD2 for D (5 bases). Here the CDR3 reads CASSLGGSQETQYF. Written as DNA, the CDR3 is TGCGCCAGCAGCTTGGGAGGGAGCCAAGAGACCCAGTACTTC.